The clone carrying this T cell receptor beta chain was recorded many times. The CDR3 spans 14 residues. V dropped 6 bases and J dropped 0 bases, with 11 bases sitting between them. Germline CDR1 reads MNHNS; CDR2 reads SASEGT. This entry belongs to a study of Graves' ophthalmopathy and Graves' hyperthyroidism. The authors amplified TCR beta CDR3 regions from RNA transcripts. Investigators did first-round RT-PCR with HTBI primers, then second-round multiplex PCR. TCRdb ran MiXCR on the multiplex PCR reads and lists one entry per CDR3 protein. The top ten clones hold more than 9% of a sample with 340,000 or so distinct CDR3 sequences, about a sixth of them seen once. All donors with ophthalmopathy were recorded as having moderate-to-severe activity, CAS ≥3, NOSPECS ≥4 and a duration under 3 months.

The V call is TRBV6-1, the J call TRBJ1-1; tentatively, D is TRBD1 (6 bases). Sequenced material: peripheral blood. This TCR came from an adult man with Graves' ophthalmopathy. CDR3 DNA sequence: TGTGCCAGCAGGGGGGGGCGGATGAACACTGAAGCTTTCTTT. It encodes CASRGGRMNTEAFF.